These T cell receptor beta chains were read from a single sample in a study of shared clonotypes between healthy human individuals. Measured with immunoSEQ multiplex PCR; TCRdb has only the in-frame clones, and not every one. This sample has over a million clones; 95% to 99% occur once, and the top ten carry roughly 0.42%. The sample comprised naive CD4+ T cells sorted from blood. The receptors derive from a man under 40 in good health. Each CDR3 is given with its conserved first and last residue. A D gene is named only where the DNA matches it firmly. The listing skips clone size in some rows; elsewhere it reads once, few, many or a size class.

D gene: NA
clone size: NA
V gene: TRBV28
J gene: TRBJ2-7
CDR3 protein: CASSLHEQYF
CDR3 DNA: TGTGCCAGCAGTTTGCACGAGCAGTACTTC

D gene: NA
clone size: NA
V gene: TRBV28
J gene: TRBJ1-5
CDR3 protein: CASSLQGTGQPQHF
CDR3 DNA: TGTGCCAGCAGTTTACAGGGAACCGGTCAGCCCCAGCATTTT

D gene: TRBD1
clone size: NA
V gene: TRBV7-7
J gene: TRBJ1-1
CDR3 protein: CASSLAGQGALYTEAFF
CDR3 DNA: TGTGCTAGCAGCTTAGCGGGACAGGGGGCGCTTTACACTGAAGCTTTCTTT

D gene: TRBD2
clone size: NA
V gene: TRBV11-3
J gene: TRBJ2-5
CDR3 protein: CASSLGSSVAGIQETQYF
CDR3 DNA: TGTGCCAGCAGCTTAGGAAGTTCGGTAGCGGGTATCCAAGAGACCCAGTACTTC

D gene: NA
clone size: NA
V gene: TRBV19
J gene: TRBJ2-7
CDR3 protein: CASSISTTGEQYF
CDR3 DNA: TGTGCCAGTAGTATCTCGACCACCGGCGAGCAGTACTTC

D gene: NA
clone size: NA
V gene: TRBV15
J gene: TRBJ2-7
CDR3 protein: CATSRERTLATGEQYF
CDR3 DNA: TGTGCCACCAGCAGAGAAAGAACCCTTGCTACGGGCGAGCAGTACTTC

D gene: NA
clone size: NA
V gene: TRBV30
J gene: TRBJ2-7
CDR3 protein: CAWSVSLYEQYF
CDR3 DNA: TGTGCCTGGAGTGTAAGCCTTTACGAGCAGTACTTC

D gene: NA
clone size: NA
V gene: TRBV18
J gene: TRBJ1-4
CDR3 protein: CASSPGVPTNEKLFF
CDR3 DNA: TGTGCCAGCTCACCTGGGGTTCCAACTAATGAAAAACTGTTTTTT

D gene: TRBD1
clone size: NA
V gene: TRBV7-9
J gene: TRBJ1-5
CDR3 protein: CASTKGGTGNQPQHF
CDR3 DNA: TGTGCCAGCACCAAGGGCGGGACAGGGAATCAGCCCCAGCATTTT

D gene: TRBD2
clone size: NA
V gene: TRBV7-6
J gene: TRBJ2-3
CDR3 protein: CASSLTSGAGADTQYF
CDR3 DNA: TGTGCCAGCAGCTTAACTAGCGGGGCCGGGGCAGATACGCAGTATTTT

D gene: NA
clone size: NA
V gene: TRBV19
J gene: TRBJ1-2
CDR3 protein: CASTLFVTDNYGYTF
CDR3 DNA: TGTGCCAGTACCCTGTTTGTGACAGATAACTATGGCTACACCTTC

D gene: TRBD1
clone size: once
V gene: TRBV19
J gene: TRBJ1-5
CDR3 protein: CASSIRTGGQPQHF
CDR3 DNA: TGTGCCAGTAGTATAAGGACAGGTGGGCAGCCCCAGCATTTT

D gene: TRBD2
clone size: NA
V gene: TRBV29-1
J gene: TRBJ2-1
CDR3 protein: CSARGTSGRLSYNEQFF
CDR3 DNA: TGCAGCGCCCGAGGGACTAGCGGGAGATTGTCCTACAATGAGCAGTTCTTC

D gene: TRBD1
clone size: NA
V gene: TRBV19
J gene: TRBJ2-7
CDR3 protein: CASSPNKQGKSYEQYF
CDR3 DNA: TGTGCCAGTAGTCCCAACAAACAGGGGAAGAGCTACGAGCAGTACTTC

D gene: NA
clone size: NA
V gene: TRBV7-8
J gene: TRBJ1-1
CDR3 protein: CASSLVQGVVPNTEAFF
CDR3 DNA: TGTGCCAGCAGCTTAGTGCAGGGCGTGGTTCCGAACACTGAAGCTTTCTTT

D gene: TRBD2
clone size: NA
V gene: TRBV14
J gene: TRBJ2-1
CDR3 protein: CASSPSGTSVYNEQFF
CDR3 DNA: TGTGCCAGTAGCCCCTCAGGGACTAGCGTGTACAATGAGCAGTTCTTC

D gene: TRBD1
clone size: once
V gene: TRBV18
J gene: TRBJ2-5
CDR3 protein: CASSPSRGETQYF
CDR3 DNA: TGTGCCAGCTCACCATCCAGGGGGGAGACCCAGTACTTC

D gene: TRBD2
clone size: NA
V gene: TRBV6-1
J gene: TRBJ2-7
CDR3 protein: CASSVGVGGRVYEQYF
CDR3 DNA: TGTGCCAGCAGTGTAGGTGTTGGCGGGAGGGTTTACGAGCAGTACTTC

D gene: TRBD2
clone size: NA
V gene: TRBV5-1
J gene: TRBJ2-1
CDR3 protein: CASSSAGGAYNEQFF
CDR3 DNA: TGCGCCAGCAGCTCAGCGGGAGGTGCCTACAATGAGCAGTTCTTC

D gene: TRBD2
clone size: once
V gene: TRBV11-3
J gene: TRBJ2-3
CDR3 protein: CASSLEAGGGADTQYF
CDR3 DNA: TGTGCCAGCAGCTTAGAAGCGGGAGGGGGCGCAGATACGCAGTATTTT

D gene: NA
clone size: NA
V gene: TRBV4-1
J gene: TRBJ1-3
CDR3 protein: CASSQEQNQRGNTIYF
CDR3 DNA: TGCGCCAGCAGCCAAGAGCAGAACCAACGGGGAAACACCATATATTTT

D gene: NA
clone size: once
V gene: TRBV27
J gene: TRBJ1-4
CDR3 protein: CASSFRREGVKLFF
CDR3 DNA: TGTGCCAGCAGTTTCCGAAGGGAGGGGGTAAAACTGTTTTTT

D gene: NA
clone size: NA
V gene: TRBV5-1
J gene: TRBJ1-1
CDR3 protein: CASSLGLLNTEAFF
CDR3 DNA: TGCGCCAGCAGCTTGGGACTATTGAACACTGAAGCTTTCTTT

D gene: TRBD2
clone size: NA
V gene: TRBV12-5
J gene: TRBJ2-1
CDR3 protein: CASGDLAGINEQFF
CDR3 DNA: TGTGCTAGTGGAGACTTAGCGGGAATAAATGAGCAGTTCTTC

D gene: NA
clone size: NA
V gene: TRBV5-5
J gene: TRBJ2-7
CDR3 protein: CASRPDGGPSYEQYF
CDR3 DNA: TGTGCCAGCAGACCGGACGGGGGCCCGTCCTACGAGCAGTACTTC